This T cell receptor beta chain was recovered during a study of T cells in tuberculosis. Whole-study context: The T cells targeted glucose monomycolate, a mycobacterial lipid, via CD1B. In South Africa, adults with active tuberculosis were compared with IGRA-negative and latently infected IGRA-positive adolescents. Broader study findings: Samples were chosen by availability of cryopreserved specimens.

Data came from immunoSEQ multiplex PCR; TCRdb stores just in-frame clones and leaves some out. The data hold roughly 35,000 clones, with about 94% observed a single time. As concerns this clone: Its target is unknown.

CDR3 length equals 14 residues. Germline V lookup: CDR1 LNHDA, CDR2 SQIVND (reference sequence). Trimming removed 3 bases from V and 8 bases from J; junction bases left unmatched: 9. The rearrangement uses TRBV19 and TRBJ1-2, with 7 bases that match TRBD1. Sample: PBMCs. This receptor was obtained from a donor aged 10-29 years with latent tuberculosis or without tuberculosis infection. Written as DNA, the CDR3 is TGTGCCAGTAGTATTGGAGAGACAGGGAGAGGCTACACCTTC. This gives the protein CASSIGETGRGYTF.